This record looks at one T cell receptor (beta chain) sequence and its context. Looked up from germline, CDR1 is SGHNT and CDR2 is YENEEA. This CDR3 is 14 amino acids long. Losses at the gene ends were 6 bases for V and 5 bases for J; bases not matched to a gene: 6. This entry comes from a study of Ad26.COV2.S vaccination and SARS-CoV-2 variants. Documented treatment: roughly 19 received Ad26.COV2.S at low or high dose, single or two shots; 5 received placebo; per-sample allocation not given. Collection of samples fell on day 63 after the first vaccine or placebo injection. Donation came from an adult in Boston who was aged 18-55 years. TCRdb keeps only in-frame clones here, not all; method: immunoSEQ multiplex PCR. The sample lists some 640,000 clones; 70% to 90% were seen once.

The sequence was obtained from a person aged 18-60 years who received the Ad26.COV2.S COVID-19 vaccine or a placebo. This chain connects TRBV11-3 to TRBJ2-2; 7 bases agree with TRBD2. The starting material was peripheral blood, obtained in a trial of Ad26.COV2.S vaccine versus placebo. The CDR3 DNA reads TGTGCCAGCAGGCGCGGGGGAGAGACCGGGGAGCTGTTTTTT. This encodes CASRRGGETGELFF. Drawing the rest from reference TRBV11-3 and TRBJ2-2, the complete variable domain is EAGVVQSPRYKIIEKKQPVAFWCNPISGHNTLYWYLQNLGQGPELLIRYENEEAVDDSQLPKDRFSAERLKGVDSTLKIQPAELGDSAVYLCASRRGGETGELFFGEGSRLTVL.